Below are 21 T cell receptor beta chains sequenced from a single sample in a study of cytomegalovirus exposure and HLA in healthy donors. A multiplex PCR was run with 60 Vbeta primers and 13 Jbeta primers. Generated by immunoSEQ multiplex PCR, the TCRdb table keeps only in-frame clones and is missing some. The sample consists of some 100,000 clones, around 80% of them appearing once. Sequences were obtained from PBMCs. All receptors derive from a young woman in good health and CMV-seronegative.

This chain uses TRBV7-9 with TRBJ2-7, with TRBD2 matching 7 bases. Losses at the gene ends were 2 bases for V and 5 bases for J; bases not matched to a gene: 12. The V gene's germline CDR1 is SEHNR and CDR2 FQNEAQ (reference sequence). The length of the CDR3 is 16 residues. CDR3 amino acids: CASSLMGGTGRHEQYF. CDR3 nucleotide sequence: TGTGCCAGCAGCTTAATGGGGGGTACCGGGAGGCACGAGCAGTACTTC.

For the CDR3, the DNA is TGTGCCAGCAGCAAACACCCCCCCGGCAGGGTGGCAGATACGCAGTATTTT. Encoded protein: CASSKHPPGRVADTQYF. The rearrangement joins TRBV21-1 to TRBJ2-3; no check of the table's D call, TRBD1, against the DNA was made. TRBV21-1 corresponds to a pseudogene. The CDR3 has 17 residues.

This chain links TRBV18 with TRBJ1-2; 9 bases align to TRBD1. Germline CDR1 and CDR2: KGHSH and LQKENI. After removal of 4 bases from V and 7 bases from J, the junction contained 7 bases not matched to a gene. This CDR3 contains 14 residues. The CDR3 DNA reads as TGTGCCAGCTCACGCGGACAGGGGCAGGGTGGCTACACCTTC. This encodes CASSRGQGQGGYTF.

The chain is built from TRBV11-2 and TRBJ2-1; TRBD1 might be the D (6 bases). The V gene's germline CDR1 is SGHAT and CDR2 FQNNGV. The CDR3 has 14 residues. Deletions cut 5 bases from V and 5 bases from J, with 13 bases between. CDR3 residues: CASSPGTNDNEQFF. CDR3 nucleotide sequence: TGTGCCAGCAGCCCCGGGACAAACGACAATGAGCAGTTCTTC.

The rearrangement uses TRBV28 and TRBJ1-5; no clear D gene. The CDR3 runs 14 residues. CDR1 and CDR2 from the germline V gene are MDHEN and SYDVKM. V gave up 7 bases and J gave up 6 bases, with 16 bases separating them. CDR3 loop: CASTPSGNGQPQHF. The CDR3 nucleotides are TGTGCCAGCACCCCATCGGGGAACGGTCAGCCCCAGCATTTT.

This chain uses TRBV19 with TRBJ1-6, with D hard to call. This CDR3 region has 12 residues. Germline V gives CDR1 LNHDA, CDR2 SQIVND (reference sequence). Trimming removed 6 bases at V and 10 bases at J, with 10 bases between. CDR3 bases: TGTGCCAGTAGCGATCTTGGCTCACCCCTCCACTTT. Amino acids: CASSDLGSPLHF.

The V call is TRBV7-9, the J call TRBJ2-1, with D perhaps matching TRBD1 (6 bases). This CDR3 comprises 14 residues. Germline lookup yields CDR1 SEHNR and CDR2 FQNEAQ (reference sequence). V lost 7 bases and J lost 4, with 14 bases in between. The CDR3 sequence: CASTLGAEYNEQFF. CDR3 nucleotide sequence: TGTGCCAGCACCCTGGGGGCCGAGTACAATGAGCAGTTCTTC.

V is TRBV13 and J is TRBJ2-3; 11 bases align to TRBD2. Per the germline V gene, CDR1 is PRHDT and CDR2 is FYEKMQ (reference sequence). There are 17 residues in the CDR3. The J segment lost 5 bases and the V segment lost 5 bases, leaving 12 bases of the junction unmatched. The CDR3 sequence: CASSAALAGGGGDTQYF. For the CDR3, the DNA is TGTGCCAGCAGCGCCGCCCTAGCGGGAGGTGGGGGAGATACGCAGTATTTT.

About this clone itself: The junction does not match germline at one end; this may be a read error. In DNA form, the CDR3 reads TGTTCCAGCAGATCAGGGGGGAATTACGAGCAGTACTTC. Protein: CSSRSGGNYEQYF. The chain uses TRBV7-9 and TRBJ2-7; possibly TRBD1 for D (7 bases). The germline CDR1 and CDR2 sequences are SEHNR and FQNEAQ (reference sequence). The CDR3 contains 13 residues.

The chain employs TRBV7-2 and TRBJ2-7; 7 nucleotides line up with TRBD1. J gave up 3 bases and V 5 bases, and 7 bases lay outside the gene matches. The CDR3 contains 14 residues. Germline V gene data show CDR1 as SGHTA and CDR2 as FQGNSA. Here the CDR3 DNA reads TGTGCCAGCAGCCTACAAACAGGGGTCTACGAGCAGTACTTC. The encoded protein is CASSLQTGVYEQYF.

The rearrangement links TRBV7-8 to TRBJ1-5; unclear D gene. Deletions cut 5 bases from V and 3 bases from J, with 14 bases between. Germline assignment: CDR1 SGHVS and CDR2 FQNEAQ. The CDR3 consists of 15 residues. CDR3 coding DNA: TGTGCCAGCAGCCCCCGGCCCGGGGTCAATCAGCCCCAGCATTTT. Its translation: CASSPRPGVNQPQHF.

This clone was seen only once. The CDR3 spells CASSPSGGAGYNEQFF. CDR3 nucleotides: TGTGCCAGCAGCCCTAGCGGGGGGGCGGGGTACAATGAGCAGTTCTTC. The chain joins TRBV7-9 to TRBJ2-1; 12 nucleotides align to TRBD2. The V and J ends lost 5 bases and 4 bases, in that order; junction bases with no gene match: 6. The CDR3 loop spans 16 amino acids. The germline V gene has CDR1 SEHNR and CDR2 FQNEAQ (reference sequence). Combining the CDR3 with reference TRBV7-9 and TRBJ2-1 gives the whole variable domain DTGVSQNPRHKITKRGQNVTFRCDPISEHNRLYWYRQTLGQGPEFLTYFQNEAQLEKSRLLSDRFSAERPKGSFSTLEIQRTEQGDSAMYLCASSPSGGAGYNEQFFGPGTRLTVL.

This sequence joins TRBV4-3 and TRBJ1-3; 9 positions agree with TRBD1. The germline V gene encodes CDR1 LGHNA and CDR2 YSLEER. The CDR3 contains 16 residues. J lost 4 bases, V lost 0 bases, and 4 bases had no gene match. The CDR3 protein is CASSQDPGTGGNTIYF. In DNA, the CDR3 is TGCGCCAGCAGCCAAGATCCTGGGACAGGGGGAAACACCATATATTTT.

This clone came up once. The chain links TRBV25-1 to TRBJ1-4, with D possibly being TRBD1 (5 bases). From germline, CDR1 is MGHDK and CDR2 SYGVNS. The CDR3 sequence is 14 residues long. With 3 bases removed from V and 13 bases from J, the gap between germline ends came to 18 bases. As DNA, the CDR3 is TGTGCCAGCAGTGACTCCAGGGCCCTTTTTAGACTGTTTTTT. Residues: CASSDSRALFRLFF. The full variable domain, completed using reference TRBV25-1 and TRBJ1-4, is EADIYQTPRYLVIGTGKKITLECSQTMGHDKMYWYQQDPGMELHLIHYSYGVNSTEKGDLSSESTVSRIRTEHFPLTLESARPSHTSQYLCASSDSRALFRLFFGSGTQLSVL.

The chain joins TRBV6-4 to TRBJ1-1; D is ambiguous. The V gene's germline CDR1 is MRHNA and CDR2 SNTAGT. The V gene lost 3 bases and the J gene lost 4 bases, with 12 bases spanning the gap. The CDR3 runs 14 residues. CDR3 nucleotides: TGTGCCAGCAGTGAAGGCGTGGAGGGCACTGAAGCTTTCTTT. It is translated as CASSEGVEGTEAFF.

The chain is built from TRBV6-6 and TRBJ1-1; TRBD1 matches at 8 bases. The CDR3 is 14 amino acids. CDR1 MNHNY and CDR2 SVGAGI come from the germline V gene (reference sequence). V was clipped by 0 bases and J by 6 bases; unmatched bases: 3. The CDR3: CASSYSGQGPEAFF. In DNA, the CDR3 is TGTGCCAGCAGTTACTCAGGACAGGGCCCTGAAGCTTTCTTT.

The J gene is TRBJ2-7, the V gene TRBV4-1; D possibly corresponds to TRBD2 (7 bases). CDR1 and CDR2 (germline): MGHRA, YSYEKL. V was shortened by 1 base and J by 4 bases, with 14 bases between the two germline ends. The CDR3 covers 15 residues. The CDR3 DNA sequence: TGCGCCAGCAGCCAAGGTTGGGGGGGCCCTTACGAGCAGTACTTC. It is translated as CASSQGWGGPYEQYF.

The gene calls are TRBV6-5 and TRBJ2-7; TRBD1 matches 12 bases. There are 14 residues in the CDR3. The trim removed 6 bases at V and 6 bases at J, leaving 6 bases unmatched. Germline V gene sequence: CDR1 MNHEY, CDR2 SVGAGI. CDR3 residues: CASREGQGAVEQYF. In nucleotides, the CDR3 is TGTGCCAGCAGAGAGGGACAGGGGGCTGTCGAGCAGTACTTC.

This clone was counted a few times. V is TRBV30 and J is TRBJ2-1; 7 bases are shared with TRBD1. The V segment lost 0 bases and the J segment 7 bases; nucleotides outside the gene matches: 0. This CDR3 region has 12 residues. In germline, CDR1 is GTSNPN, CDR2 SVGIG (reference sequence). CDR3 protein: CAWSVQGNEQFF. CDR3 nucleotides: TGTGCCTGGAGTGTACAGGGGAATGAGCAGTTCTTC.

V gene TRBV4-2 combines with J gene TRBJ2-5, with TRBD2 matching over 14 bases. The tail of the sequence fits TRBJ2-7 better, so the J call may be wrong. The CDR3 runs to 15 residues. Looked up from germline, CDR1 is LGHNA and CDR2 is YNFKEQ. CDR3 in amino acids: CASSQGLAGVNEQYF. The CDR3 bases are TGTGCCAGCAGCCAGGGACTAGCGGGAGTCAACGAGCAGTACTTC.

The chain has TRBV5-1 and TRBJ2-3; TRBD2 might be the D (6 bases). The V gene's germline CDR1 is SGHRS and CDR2 YFSETQ. The V end lost 4 bases, the J end lost 2 bases, and 14 bases lay between the germline ends. The length of the CDR3 is 15 residues. CDR3 amino acids: CASSLSGFNTDTQYF. Written as DNA, the CDR3 is TGCGCCAGCAGCCTTAGCGGATTTAACACAGATACGCAGTATTTT.